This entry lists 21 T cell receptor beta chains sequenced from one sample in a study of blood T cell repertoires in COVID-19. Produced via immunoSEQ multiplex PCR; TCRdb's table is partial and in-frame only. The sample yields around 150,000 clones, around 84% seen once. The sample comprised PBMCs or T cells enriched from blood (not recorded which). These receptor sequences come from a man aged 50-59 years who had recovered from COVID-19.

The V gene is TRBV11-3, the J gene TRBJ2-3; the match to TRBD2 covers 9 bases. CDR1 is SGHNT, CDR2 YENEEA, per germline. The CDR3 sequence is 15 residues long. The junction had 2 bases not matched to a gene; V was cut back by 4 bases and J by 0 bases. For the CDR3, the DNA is TGTGCCAGCAGCTCCGGACTAGCGAGCACAGATACGCAGTATTTT. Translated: CASSSGLASTDTQYF.

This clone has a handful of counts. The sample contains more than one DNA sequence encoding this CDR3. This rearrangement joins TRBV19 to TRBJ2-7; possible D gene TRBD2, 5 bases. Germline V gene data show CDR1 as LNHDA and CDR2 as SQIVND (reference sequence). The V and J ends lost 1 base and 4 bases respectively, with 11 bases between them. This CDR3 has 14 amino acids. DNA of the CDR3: TGTGCCAGTAGTATAGGTGTGAGGGAGTACGAGCAGTACTTC. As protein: CASSIGVREYEQYF.

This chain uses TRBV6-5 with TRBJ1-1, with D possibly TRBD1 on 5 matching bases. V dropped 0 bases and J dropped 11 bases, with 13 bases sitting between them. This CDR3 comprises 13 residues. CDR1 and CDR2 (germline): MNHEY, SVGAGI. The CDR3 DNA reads TGTGCCAGCAGTTACTCGAGAGGCGGGGCCGCTTTCTTT. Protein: CASSYSRGGAAFF.

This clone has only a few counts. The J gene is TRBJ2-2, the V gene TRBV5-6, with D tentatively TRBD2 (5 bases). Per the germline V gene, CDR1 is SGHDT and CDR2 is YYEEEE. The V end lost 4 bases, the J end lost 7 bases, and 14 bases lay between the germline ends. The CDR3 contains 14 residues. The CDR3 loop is CASSLRGGGGELFF. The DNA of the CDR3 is TGTGCCAGCAGCCTCCGGGGTGGAGGCGGGGAGCTGTTTTTT.

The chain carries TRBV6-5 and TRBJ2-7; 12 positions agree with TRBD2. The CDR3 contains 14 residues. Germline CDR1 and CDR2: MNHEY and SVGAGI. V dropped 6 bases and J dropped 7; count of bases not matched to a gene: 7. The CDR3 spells CASRSTSGGSEQYF. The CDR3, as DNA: TGTGCCAGCAGGTCGACTAGCGGGGGCTCGGAGCAGTACTTC.

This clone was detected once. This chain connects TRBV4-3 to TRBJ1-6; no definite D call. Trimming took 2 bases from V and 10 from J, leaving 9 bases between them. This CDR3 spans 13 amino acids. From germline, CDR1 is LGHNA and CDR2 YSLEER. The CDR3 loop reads CASSQNGRSPLHF. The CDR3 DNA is TGCGCCAGCAGCCAAAACGGGAGGTCACCCCTCCACTTT.

CDR3 DNA: TGTGCCAGCAGCCTGAAACAGACCAATCAGCCCCAGCATTTT. It encodes CASSLKQTNQPQHF. The chain recombines TRBV3-1 (or the pseudogene TRBV3-2) with TRBJ1-5, with unresolved D. The CDR3 has 14 amino acids. The germline CDR1 and CDR2 sequences are LGHDT and YNNKEL (reference sequence). V was pared by 4 bases and J by 3 bases, with 10 bases between.

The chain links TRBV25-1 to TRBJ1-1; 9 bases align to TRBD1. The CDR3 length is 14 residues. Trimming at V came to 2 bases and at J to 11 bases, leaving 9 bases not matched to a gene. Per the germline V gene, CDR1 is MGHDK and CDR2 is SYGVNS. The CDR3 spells CASSEPHGTGPAFF. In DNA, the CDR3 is TGTGCCAGCAGTGAACCTCATGGGACAGGGCCGGCTTTCTTT.

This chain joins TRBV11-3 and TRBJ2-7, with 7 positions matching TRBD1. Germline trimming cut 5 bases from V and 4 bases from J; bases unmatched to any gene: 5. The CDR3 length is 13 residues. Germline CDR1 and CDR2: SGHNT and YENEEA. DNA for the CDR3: TGTGCCAGCAGCGGACGGGACAGTTACGAGCAGTACTTC. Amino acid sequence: CASSGRDSYEQYF. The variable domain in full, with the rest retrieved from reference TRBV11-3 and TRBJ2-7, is EAGVVQSPRYKIIEKKQPVAFWCNPISGHNTLYWYLQNLGQGPELLIRYENEEAVDDSQLPKDRFSAERLKGVDSTLKIQPAELGDSAVYLCASSGRDSYEQYFGPGTRLTVT.

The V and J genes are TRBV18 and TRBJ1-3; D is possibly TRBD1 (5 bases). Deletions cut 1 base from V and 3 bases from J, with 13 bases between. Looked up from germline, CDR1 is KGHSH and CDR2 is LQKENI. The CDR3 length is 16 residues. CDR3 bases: TGTGCCAGCTCACCACAAGGAGGGGTTTATGGAAACACCATATATTTT. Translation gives CASSPQGGVYGNTIYF.

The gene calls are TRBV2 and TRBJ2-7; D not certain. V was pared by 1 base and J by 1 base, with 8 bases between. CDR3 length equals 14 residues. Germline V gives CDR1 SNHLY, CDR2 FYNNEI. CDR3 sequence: CASSEGLQSYEQYF. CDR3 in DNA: TGTGCCAGCAGTGAAGGACTCCAATCCTACGAGCAGTACTTC.

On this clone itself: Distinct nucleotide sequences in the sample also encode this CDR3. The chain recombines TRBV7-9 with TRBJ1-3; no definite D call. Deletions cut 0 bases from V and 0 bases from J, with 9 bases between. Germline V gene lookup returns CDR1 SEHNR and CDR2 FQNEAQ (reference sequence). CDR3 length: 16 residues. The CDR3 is CASSLAQPGSGNTIYF. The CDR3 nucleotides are TGTGCCAGCAGCTTAGCCCAACCGGGCTCTGGAAACACCATATATTTT.

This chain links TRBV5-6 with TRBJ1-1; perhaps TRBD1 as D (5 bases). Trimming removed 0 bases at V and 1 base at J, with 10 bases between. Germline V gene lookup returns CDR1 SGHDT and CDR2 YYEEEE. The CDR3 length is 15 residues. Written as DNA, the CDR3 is TGTGCCAGCAGCTTGGCCCCTACAGGGAACACTGAAGCTTTCTTT. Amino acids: CASSLAPTGNTEAFF.

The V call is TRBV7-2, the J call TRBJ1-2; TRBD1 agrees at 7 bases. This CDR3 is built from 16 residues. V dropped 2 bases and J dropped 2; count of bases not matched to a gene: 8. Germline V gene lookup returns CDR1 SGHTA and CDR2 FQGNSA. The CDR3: CASSLHTGQANYGYTF. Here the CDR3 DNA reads TGTGCCAGCAGCTTACATACAGGACAGGCGAACTATGGCTACACCTTC.

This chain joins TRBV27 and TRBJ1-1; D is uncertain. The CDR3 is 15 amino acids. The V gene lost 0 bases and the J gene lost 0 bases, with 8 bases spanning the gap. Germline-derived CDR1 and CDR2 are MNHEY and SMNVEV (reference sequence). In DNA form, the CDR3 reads TGTGCCAGCAGTTTATCGTACGAGGTGAACACTGAAGCTTTCTTT. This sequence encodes CASSLSYEVNTEAFF.

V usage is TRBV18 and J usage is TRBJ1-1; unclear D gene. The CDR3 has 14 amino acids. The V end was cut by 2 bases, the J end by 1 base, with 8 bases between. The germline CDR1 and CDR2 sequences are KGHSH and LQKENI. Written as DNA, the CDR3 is TGTGCCAGCTCACCAGCGGATGGGAACACTGAAGCTTTCTTT. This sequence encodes CASSPADGNTEAFF.

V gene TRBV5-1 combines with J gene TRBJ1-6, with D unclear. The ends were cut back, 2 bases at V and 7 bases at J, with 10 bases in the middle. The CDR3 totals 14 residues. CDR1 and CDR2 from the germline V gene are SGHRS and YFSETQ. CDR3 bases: TGCGCCAGCAGCTTTGAGGGAAGCAATTCACCCCTCCACTTT. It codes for CASSFEGSNSPLHF.

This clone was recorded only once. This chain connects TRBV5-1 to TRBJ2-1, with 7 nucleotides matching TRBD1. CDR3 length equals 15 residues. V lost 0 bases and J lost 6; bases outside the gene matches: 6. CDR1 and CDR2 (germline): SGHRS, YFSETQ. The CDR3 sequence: CASSLGQGSFNEQFF. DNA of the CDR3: TGCGCCAGCAGCTTGGGACAGGGTTCTTTCAATGAGCAGTTCTTC.

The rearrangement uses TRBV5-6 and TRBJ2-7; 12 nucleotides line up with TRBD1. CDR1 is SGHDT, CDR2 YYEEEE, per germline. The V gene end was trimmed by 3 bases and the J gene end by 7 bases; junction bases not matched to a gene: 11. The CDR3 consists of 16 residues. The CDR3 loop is CASSSPRDRGPGEQYF. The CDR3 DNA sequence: TGTGCCAGCAGCTCGCCACGGGACAGGGGGCCGGGGGAGCAGTACTTC.

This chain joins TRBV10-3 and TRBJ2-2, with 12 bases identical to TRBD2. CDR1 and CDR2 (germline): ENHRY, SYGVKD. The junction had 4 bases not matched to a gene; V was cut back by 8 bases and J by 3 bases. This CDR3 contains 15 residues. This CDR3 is CAIALAGGHTGELFF. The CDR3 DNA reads TGTGCCATCGCTCTAGCGGGGGGGCACACCGGGGAGCTGTTTTTT.

Here the CDR3 reads CASSYQRGPNTGELFF. CDR3 DNA sequence: TGTGCCAGCAGCTATCAGCGGGGACCCAACACCGGGGAGCTGTTTTTT. The V and J genes are TRBV7-2 and TRBJ2-2, with 7 bases that match TRBD2. Germline V gene lookup returns CDR1 SGHTA and CDR2 FQGNSA. V lost 4 bases to trimming and J lost 2 bases; unmatched junction nucleotides: 7. The length of the CDR3 is 16 residues.